The clone carrying this T cell receptor (beta chain) was detected many times. It was with unique molecular identifiers that the TCRbeta library was prepared. TCRdb recomputed calls from the PCR reads with MiXCR, one row per CDR3 protein. The sample yields about 200,000 distinct CDR3 sequences, less than 15% seen once. Deletions cut 5 bases from V and 5 bases from J, with 24 bases between. The CDR3 is 17 residues long. Germline assignment: CDR1 SEHNR and CDR2 FQNEAQ (reference sequence). This entry comes from a study of T-cell reconstitution after alpha-beta-depleted transplantation in children. Sequencing used PBMCs from the stem cell graft donor, obtained from the stem cell graft. The sequence came from a human donor who donated a stem cell graft to a child with acute lymphoblastic leukemia. The chain is built from TRBV7-9 and TRBJ1-2; the D is unclear. The CDR3 loop is CASSAAVAGFFFYGYTF. The DNA of the CDR3 is TGTGCCAGCAGCGCCGCCGTAGCTGGGTTTTTCTTTTATGGCTACACCTTC.